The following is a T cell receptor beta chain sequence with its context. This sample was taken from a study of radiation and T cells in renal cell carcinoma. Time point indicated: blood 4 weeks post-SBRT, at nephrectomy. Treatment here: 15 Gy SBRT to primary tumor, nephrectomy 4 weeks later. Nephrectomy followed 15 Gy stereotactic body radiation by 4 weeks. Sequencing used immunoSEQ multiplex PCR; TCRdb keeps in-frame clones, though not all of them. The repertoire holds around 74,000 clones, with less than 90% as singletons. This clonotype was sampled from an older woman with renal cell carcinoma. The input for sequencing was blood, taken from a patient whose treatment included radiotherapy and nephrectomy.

Written as DNA, the CDR3 is TGCGCCAGCAGTCCAGGGGTCGTAACCGGGGAGCTGTTTTTT. Translated: CASSPGVVTGELFF. The chain has TRBV5-1 and TRBJ2-2, with D tentatively TRBD1 (6 bases). Trimming removed 5 bases from V and 5 bases from J, with 13 bases in between. Germline lookup yields CDR1 SGHRS and CDR2 YFSETQ. CDR3 length equals 14 residues. Full variable domain (missing parts from reference TRBV5-1 and TRBJ2-2): KAGVTQTPRYLIKTRGQQVTLSCSPISGHRSVSWYQQTPGQGLQFLFEYFSETQRNKGNFPGRFSGRQFSNSRSEMNVSTLELGDSALYLCASSPGVVTGELFFGEGSRLTVL.